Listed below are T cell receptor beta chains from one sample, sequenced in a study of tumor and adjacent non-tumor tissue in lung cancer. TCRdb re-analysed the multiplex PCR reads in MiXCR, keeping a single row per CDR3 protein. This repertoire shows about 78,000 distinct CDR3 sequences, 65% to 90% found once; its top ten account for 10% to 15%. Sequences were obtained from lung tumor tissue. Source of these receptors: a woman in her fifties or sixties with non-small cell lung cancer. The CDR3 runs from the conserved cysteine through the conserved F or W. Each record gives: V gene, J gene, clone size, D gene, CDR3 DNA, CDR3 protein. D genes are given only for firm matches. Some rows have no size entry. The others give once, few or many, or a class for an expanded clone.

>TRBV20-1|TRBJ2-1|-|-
TGCAGTGCTAGACATAGCGGCCTCACCTACAATGAGCAGTTCTTC
CSARHSGLTYNEQFF
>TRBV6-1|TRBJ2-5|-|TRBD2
TGTGCCAGCAGCGGACTAGCTTTTCTCCAAGAGACCCAGAACTTC
CASSGLAFLQETQNF
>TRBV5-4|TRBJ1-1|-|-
TGTGCCAGCAGTTCCGGAGTTGAAGCCTTCTTT
CASSSGVEAFF
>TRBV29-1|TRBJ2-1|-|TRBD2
TGCATCTTTGAAGTTGGCGGGAGGGCCAGGAATGAGCAGTTCTTC
CIFEVGGRARNEQFF
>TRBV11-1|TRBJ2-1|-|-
TGTGCCAGCAGCTCAAGCTTGTCCAGCACCTACAATGAGCAGTTCTTC
CASSSSLSSTYNEQFF
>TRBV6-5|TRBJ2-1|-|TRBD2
TGTGCAAGCAGTAGGGGACAAGCGGGAGTCCACGAGCAGTTCTTC
CASSRGQAGVHEQFF
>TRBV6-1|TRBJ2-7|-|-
TGTGCCAACAGTGCCCGGGACTCCATCCACTACGAGCAGTACTTC
CANSARDSIHYEQYF
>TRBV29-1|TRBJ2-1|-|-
TGTAGCGTTGATAGGAAGGGCAACAATGGGCAGTTTTTC
CSVDRKGNNGQFF
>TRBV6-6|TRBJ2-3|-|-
TGTGCCAGCAGTTTCGACTCTTTCACAGATACGCAGTATTTT
CASSFDSFTDTQYF
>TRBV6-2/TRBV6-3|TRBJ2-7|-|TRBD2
TGTGCCAGCACTATGGCGGGAGATAGGCGCAAGCAGTACTTC
CASTMAGDRRKQYF
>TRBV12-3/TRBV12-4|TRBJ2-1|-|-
TGTGCAATCGGCAGGATGGACGGGTCGGGTGAGCAGTTCTTC
CAIGRMDGSGEQFF
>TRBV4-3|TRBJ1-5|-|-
TGTGCCAGCAGCCTATGGGCGGGAAATCAGGCCCAGCATTTT
CASSLWAGNQAQHF
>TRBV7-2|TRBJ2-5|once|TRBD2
TGTGACAGCAGCTCCGGGACTAGCGTCGGGAACCAGTACTTC
CDSSSGTSVGNQYF
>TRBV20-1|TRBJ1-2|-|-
TGCAGTGCTCCAATGAACGTGTGGAGCTATGGCTACACCTTC
CSAPMNVWSYGYTF
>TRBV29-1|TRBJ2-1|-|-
TGCAGCGCCGTAGGGATAACCTACAATGAGCAGTTCTTC
CSAVGITYNEQFF
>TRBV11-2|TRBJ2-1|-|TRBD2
TGTGTCAGCAGCTCTCCTAGCGGGATTTACAATGAGCAGTTCTTC
CVSSSPSGIYNEQFF
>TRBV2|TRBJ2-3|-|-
TGTGCCAGTAGTGAAATAGACTCAGGCAGATCGCAGTATTTT
CASSEIDSGRSQYF
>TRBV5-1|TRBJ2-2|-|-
TGCGCCAGCAACAAGGGTGCCCTCAACACCTGGGAGCTGTTTTTT
CASNKGALNTWELFF
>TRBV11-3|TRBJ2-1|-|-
TGTGCCAGCAGCCTCACACCTGGCAATGAGCAGTCCTTC
CASSLTPGNEQSF
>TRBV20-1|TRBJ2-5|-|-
TGCAGTGCTAGTGATTTTTTGACAGTGCAAGAGTCCCAGTACTTC
CSASDFLTVQESQYF
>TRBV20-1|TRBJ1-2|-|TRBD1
TGCAGTGATCGACAGGGAGGCTATGGCTACGCCTTC
CSDRQGGYGYAF
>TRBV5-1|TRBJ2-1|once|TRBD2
TGTGCCAACAGCCCTACTAGCGGGAGGGGGAATGAGCAGTTCTTC
CANSPTSGRGNEQFF